The present T cell receptor (beta chain) was sequenced within a study of patients and donors after allogeneic stem cell transplantation. Germline CDR1 and CDR2: MNHNS and SASEGT. This CDR3 has 15 residues. V lost 5 bases and J lost 0, with 13 bases in between. One entry per CDR3 protein, called by TCRdb with MiXCR from the RT-PCR reads. The repertoire has 150,000 to 200,000 distinct CDR3 sequences, approximately 31% of them found once; the top ten carry less than 3.5%. This sequence originates from a human donor who was either an allogeneic HSCT recipient or a stem cell or donor lymphocyte infusion donor (not recorded which). It is not recorded whose cells these are; they may come from a transplant donor. The genes are TRBV6-1 and TRBJ1-2; no clear D gene. Sequenced material: blood, either unsorted or a sorted T cell fraction (not recorded which). As DNA, the CDR3 is TGTGCCAGCAGTCACTCCGGGAACCCTAACTATGGCTACACCTTC. It translates to CASSHSGNPNYGYTF.